The TCR beta chain under discussion was sequenced for a study of blood T cell repertoires in COVID-19. Study-wide context: Sample material is recorded as cDNA or gDNA derived from T cells, B-cell-depleted T cells, or PBMCs.

Trimming took 5 bases from V and 2 from J, leaving 16 bases between them. Per the germline V gene, CDR1 is SGHNT and CDR2 is YENEEA. CDR3 length equals 16 residues. The protocol was immunoSEQ multiplex PCR, while the TCRdb copy is restricted to in-frame clones and leaves out a portion. The sample has 110,000 to 150,000 clones, around 86% seen once; the top ten hold about 4.4%. Ages ranged from about 18 to 100 years, with residence in some 25 US areas. The study counted Cohort 3 donors as recovered given two negative PCRs, clearance, or symptom resolution. Input material: PBMCs or T cells enriched from blood (not recorded which). The source of this sequence is a man between 45 and 60 years old who had recovered from COVID-19. The chain employs TRBV11-3 and TRBJ1-5, with a weak D call TRBD1 (6 bases). In DNA, the CDR3 is TGTGCCAGCAGCCCGCATCGGGCAGGGGGCAATCAGCCCCAGCATTTT. It is translated as CASSPHRAGGNQPQHF.